The following is a T cell receptor beta chain sequence with its context. The antigen is not known. The data stem from a study of Ad26.COV2.S vaccination and SARS-CoV-2 variants. Study background: Participants got Ad26.COV2.S intramuscularly, once or twice 56 days apart.

The CDR3 is 16 residues long. Germline V CDR1 and CDR2: LGHNA, YNFKEQ. V lost 3 bases, J lost 6 bases, and 15 bases lay in between. Specified treatment: about 20 received Ad26.COV2.S at low or high dose, single or two shots; five or six received placebo; per-sample allocation not given. Repertoires come from day 63 after the first vaccine or placebo injection. Donation was by an adult aged 18-55 years who was in Boston. TCRdb's table, derived via immunoSEQ multiplex PCR, lists solely in-frame clones and lacks some. The sample holds fewer than 300,000 clones, around 87% seen once. Broader study findings: Total T cell responses, in the TCR breadth and depth analyses, may have been underestimated. Recipients of vaccine and of placebo showed similar breadth of their non-spike TCR repertoires.

The sequence was collected from a person aged 18-60 years who received the Ad26.COV2.S COVID-19 vaccine or a placebo. Sample: peripheral blood, taken in a trial of Ad26.COV2.S vaccine versus placebo. V usage is TRBV4-2 and J usage is TRBJ1-6; D uncertain. CDR3 sequence (DNA): TGTGCCAGCAGCCAGGATGGACCGATAAGTAATTCACCCCTCCACTTT. This translates into CASSQDGPISNSPLHF.